These 23 T cell receptor beta chains were sequenced from one sample in a study of cytomegalovirus exposure and HLA in healthy donors. 13 Jbeta primers and 60 Vbeta primers were used for the PCR. Assay used: immunoSEQ multiplex PCR; TCRdb lists only in-frame clones, some missing. The sample includes roughly 130,000 clones, around 82% of them seen just once. What was sequenced was PBMCs. These TCRs come from a boy younger than 18 in good health and CMV-seronegative.

The J gene is TRBJ1-2, the V gene TRBV6-5, with D tentatively TRBD1 (6 bases). V was pared by 2 bases and J by 0 bases, with 10 bases between. This CDR3 has 15 residues. Germline-derived CDR1 and CDR2 are MNHEY and SVGAGI. The DNA for the CDR3 is TGTGCCAGCAGTTACGGGGACAACTCTAACTATGGCTACACCTTC. This codes for CASSYGDNSNYGYTF.

The J gene is TRBJ2-1, the V gene TRBV6-5; 7 bases fit TRBD1. The V and J ends lost 5 bases and 8 bases, in that order; junction bases with no gene match: 9. Germline V CDR1 and CDR2: MNHEY, SVGAGI. CDR3 length: 14 residues. For the CDR3, the DNA is TGTGCCAGCAGTCGGACAGGTGAAGGGGATGAGCAGTTCTTC. It codes for CASSRTGEGDEQFF.

The chain is built from TRBV28 and TRBJ1-3, with D tentatively TRBD1 (5 bases). V was shortened by 5 bases and J by 1 base, with 9 bases between the two germline ends. Germline CDR1 reads MDHEN; CDR2 reads SYDVKM. There are 14 residues in the CDR3. The CDR3 region has the DNA TGTGCCAGCAGTCAAGGGGTATCTGGAAACACCATATATTTT. It encodes CASSQGVSGNTIYF. Together with reference TRBV28 and TRBJ1-3, the CDR3 gives the full variable domain: DVKVTQSSRYLVKRTGEKVFLECVQDMDHENMFWYRQDPGLGLRLIYFSYDVKMKEKGDIPEGYSVSREKKERFSLILESASTNQTSMYLCASSQGVSGNTIYFGEGSWLTVV.

The rearrangement joins TRBV6-1 to TRBJ1-2; no reliable D call. CDR1 is MNHNS, CDR2 SASEGT, per germline. The CDR3 is made up of 13 amino acids. The ends were cut back, 3 bases at V and 3 bases at J, with 8 bases in the middle. The DNA for the CDR3 is TGTGCCAGCAGTGAGACATGGGACTATGGCTACACCTTC. Protein product: CASSETWDYGYTF.

The V call is TRBV30, the J call TRBJ2-2; no reliable D call. V lost 3 bases to trimming and J lost 1 base, with 9 bases between them. Germline V gene sequence: CDR1 GTSNPN, CDR2 SVGIG (reference sequence). There are 14 residues in the CDR3. This CDR3 reads CAWRVLQNTGELFF. CDR3 sequence (DNA): TGTGCCTGGAGGGTACTACAGAACACCGGGGAGCTGTTTTTT.

The gene calls are TRBV5-1 and TRBJ1-2, with TRBD1 matching 10 bases. The germline gives CDR1 SGHRS, CDR2 YFSETQ. J lost 5 bases, V lost 3 bases, and 4 bases had no gene match. The CDR3 length is 14 residues. The CDR3 DNA is TGCGCCAGCAGCTGGGACAGGGGAGGATATGGCTACACCTTC. Translation gives CASSWDRGGYGYTF.

The CDR3 loop is CATRGGTSGLYEQYF. CDR3 DNA: TGTGCCACAAGGGGGGGGACTAGCGGCCTCTACGAGCAGTACTTC. J is TRBJ2-7 and V is TRBV2; 11 nucleotides agree with TRBD2. The junction had 11 bases not matched to a gene; V was cut back by 10 bases and J by 3 bases. The germline V gene has CDR1 SNHLY and CDR2 FYNNEI. There are 15 residues in the CDR3.

As for this clone: The sample has other DNA sequences that encode this CDR3 too. The chain carries TRBV4-1 and TRBJ1-1; 7 bases map to TRBD1. Per the germline V gene, CDR1 is MGHRA and CDR2 is YSYEKL. J gave up 4 bases and V 6 bases, and 11 bases lay outside the gene matches. CDR3 length: 15 residues. DNA for the CDR3: TGCGCCAGCAGTAGTCCCACTACAGGGGCCACTGAAGCTTTCTTT. Its translation is CASSSPTTGATEAFF.

V usage is TRBV6-1 and J usage is TRBJ2-7; 9 bases are a match to TRBD2. Trimming cost V 0 bases and J 2 bases; bases outside gene matches: 2. The CDR3 covers 15 residues. The V gene's germline CDR1 is MNHNS and CDR2 SASEGT. DNA of the CDR3: TGTGCCAGCAGTGAAGCGAGCGGGGGGACCTACGAGCAGTACTTC. This gives the protein CASSEASGGTYEQYF.

The chain combines TRBV7-2 with TRBJ1-2; TRBD1 agrees at 9 bases. Germline CDR1 and CDR2: SGHTA and FQGNSA. This CDR3 has 15 residues. V shed 1 base and J 3 bases; nucleotides not matched to a gene: 3. CDR3: CASSLGDRDHYGYTF. In DNA, the CDR3 is TGTGCCAGCAGCTTAGGGGACAGGGATCACTATGGCTACACCTTC.

The V gene is TRBV11-2, the J gene TRBJ2-7, with 7 bases matching TRBD1. This CDR3 spans 14 amino acids. Germline loops: CDR1 SGHAT, CDR2 FQNNGV. The V gene end was trimmed by 4 bases and the J gene end by 7 bases; junction bases not matched to a gene: 10. CDR3 in DNA: TGTGCCAGCAGCTCCCCCAGGGGGACCGGGGAGCAGTACTTC. Amino acids: CASSSPRGTGEQYF.

The V and J genes are TRBV5-4 and TRBJ2-7; 10 bases are shared with TRBD2. Germline V gives CDR1 SGHNT, CDR2 YYREEE (reference sequence). The CDR3 sequence is 15 residues long. Germline trimming cut 4 bases from V and 3 bases from J; bases unmatched to any gene: 7. CDR3 region: CASSPELAGNYEQYF. In DNA form, the CDR3 reads TGTGCCAGCAGCCCCGAACTAGCGGGAAACTACGAGCAGTACTTC.

CDR3: CASSLPKQPQHF. The DNA of the CDR3 is TGTGCCAGCAGCTTGCCAAAACAGCCCCAGCATTTT. V and J are TRBV5-8 and TRBJ1-5; no clear D. Germline V gene data show CDR1 as SGHTS and CDR2 as YDEGEE. V dropped 1 base and J dropped 7 bases, with 6 bases sitting between them. This CDR3 has 12 amino acids.

Turning to this clone: This sample includes further DNA sequences coding for the same CDR3. The CDR3 here is CASSRGSYEQYF. Here the CDR3 DNA reads TGTGCCAGCAGCAGGGGGTCCTACGAGCAGTACTTC. The chain uses TRBV6-5 and TRBJ2-7, with 7 bases aligning to TRBD1. The CDR3 extends over 12 amino acids. Germline CDR1 reads MNHEY; CDR2 reads SVGAGI. The V and J ends lost 6 bases and 1 base, in that order; junction bases with no gene match: 0.

The chain is built from TRBV1 and TRBJ2-1; the table's D call of TRBD2 was not tested on the DNA. TRBV1 is marked as a pseudogene. The CDR3 is made up of 16 amino acids. CDR3 amino acids: CTSSVPSGGVYNEQFF. Here the CDR3 DNA reads TGCACCAGCAGCGTCCCTAGCGGGGGGGTGTACAATGAGCAGTTCTTC.

In its sample, this clone was seen a few times. The chain links TRBV10-1 to TRBJ1-1; no clear D gene. Germline CDR1 reads WNHNN; CDR2 reads SYGVQD (reference sequence). V was cut by 8 bases and J by 1 base, with 8 bases left in between. This CDR3 spans 12 amino acids. The CDR3: CASSRANTEAFF. CDR3 sequence (DNA): TGCGCCAGCTCGCGGGCGAACACTGAAGCTTTCTTT.

This clone was found a few times. The V and J genes are TRBV7-8 and TRBJ1-1; the D is unclear. The CDR3 is 16 amino acids. The germline gives CDR1 SGHVS, CDR2 FQNEAQ. V was trimmed by 5 bases and J by 0 bases, leaving 16 bases between them. As DNA, the CDR3 is TGTGCCAGCAGCCCGGACCTGGACTCGCTGAACACTGAAGCTTTCTTT. Translating gives CASSPDLDSLNTEAFF.

This clone was seen once. V and J are TRBV18 and TRBJ1-2; D remains ambiguous. The CDR3 runs 14 residues. Germline values: CDR1 KGHSH, CDR2 LQKENI. Trimming removed 6 bases from V and 0 bases from J, with 11 bases in between. The DNA of the CDR3 is TGTGCCAGCTCGCGTGACAAGGCTAACTATGGCTACACCTTC. Amino acid sequence: CASSRDKANYGYTF.

The chain joins TRBV19 to TRBJ2-3; 8 bases map to TRBD2. The CDR3 runs 16 residues. V lost 4 bases, J lost 1 base, and 7 bases stayed unmatched. CDR1 is LNHDA and CDR2 is SQIVND in the germline V gene (reference sequence). CDR3 amino acids: CASSNLAGLGTDTQYF. The CDR3 coding sequence is TGTGCCAGTAGTAACTTAGCGGGGCTGGGCACAGATACGCAGTATTTT.

This rearrangement joins TRBV7-3 to TRBJ2-7; 9 nucleotides match TRBD1. V was clipped by 5 bases and J by 3 bases; unmatched bases: 5. The germline V gene has CDR1 SGHTA and CDR2 FQGTGA. The CDR3 totals 14 residues. For the CDR3, the DNA is TGTGCCAGCAGCCCCTCGGGACAGGGCTACGAGCAGTACTTC. Translating gives CASSPSGQGYEQYF.

V gene TRBV7-2 combines with J gene TRBJ1-3; a weak D match, TRBD1 (5 bases). CDR1 is SGHTA and CDR2 is FQGNSA in the germline V gene. V dropped 5 bases and J dropped 1 base, with 12 bases sitting between them. This CDR3 is 15 amino acids long. The CDR3 region is CASSIWGGSGNTIYF. Here the CDR3 DNA reads TGTGCCAGCAGCATATGGGGGGGGTCTGGAAACACCATATATTTT.

The genes are TRBV5-4 and TRBJ1-1; D is uncertain. The V gene's germline CDR1 is SGHNT and CDR2 YYREEE (reference sequence). The CDR3 spans 13 residues. Between the trimmed V and J ends, which lost 0 bases and 3 bases, there was a span of 6 bases. The CDR3 coding sequence is TGTGCCAGCAGCTTGGACAGAGACACTGAAGCTTTCTTT. As protein: CASSLDRDTEAFF.

The gene calls are TRBV9 and TRBJ2-7; TRBD1 aligns across 9 bases. CDR3 length: 15 amino acids. The V and J ends lost 3 bases and 6 bases, in that order; junction bases with no gene match: 10. The germline gives CDR1 SGDLS, CDR2 YYNGEE. CDR3 sequence (DNA): TGTGCCAGCAGCGGGGACAGGGCGAGCGGGACCGAGCAGTACTTC. Its translation: CASSGDRASGTEQYF.